The 18 T cell receptor beta chains below were found in one sample sequenced in a study of blood T cell repertoires in COVID-19. Libraries were prepared by immunoSEQ multiplex PCR; TCRdb keeps only in-frame clonotypes and omits some of them. The sample includes around 300,000 clones, roughly 88% of them seen just once. Sequencing input: peripheral blood. The receptors were sampled from a woman aged 25 to 39 with COVID-19, enrolled during active disease.

The genes are TRBV5-1 and TRBJ2-1; a possible D gene is TRBD2 (7 bases). The V end lost 0 bases, the J end lost 7 bases, and 17 bases lay between the germline ends. Germline V gives CDR1 SGHRS, CDR2 YFSETQ. The CDR3 contains 16 residues. The CDR3 bases are TGCGCCAGCAGCTTGGCGCCGGGGGGCCCCATTAATGAGCAGTTCTTC. The encoded protein is CASSLAPGGPINEQFF.

As DNA, the CDR3 is TGTGCCAGTAGTATAGGCGGTTCAACTAATGAAAAACTGTTTTTT. Translation gives CASSIGGSTNEKLFF. This chain uses TRBV19 with TRBJ1-4; D ambiguous. The germline CDR1 and CDR2 sequences are LNHDA and SQIVND (reference sequence). Trimming removed 1 base from V and 0 bases from J, with 6 bases in between. The CDR3 consists of 15 residues.

In this sample, this clone turned up once. The V gene is TRBV2, the J gene TRBJ2-3; a possible D gene is TRBD1 (5 bases). CDR3 length: 12 residues. V lost 7 bases to trimming and J lost 9 bases, with 14 bases between them. Germline-derived CDR1 and CDR2 are SNHLY and FYNNEI. For the CDR3, the DNA is TGTGCCAGCAACATAAAGGGGTTAACGCAGTATTTT. Residues: CASNIKGLTQYF.

This clone was observed a few times. The rearrangement links TRBV6-5 to TRBJ2-7; D not resolved. CDR3 length: 13 amino acids. Germline assignment: CDR1 MNHEY and CDR2 SVGAGI. The V end lost 6 bases, the J end lost 0 bases, and 9 bases lay between the germline ends. In DNA, the CDR3 is TGTGCCAGCAGCCCAGGTCCCTCCTACGAGCAGTACGTC. Residues: CASSPGPSYEQYV.

The table lists this clone with a count of one. This sequence joins TRBV7-2 and TRBJ2-5; 8 nucleotides align to TRBD2. Germline CDR1 and CDR2: SGHTA and FQGNSA. J was trimmed by 5 bases and V by 1 base; bases with no gene match: 9. This CDR3 is built from 16 residues. Here the CDR3 DNA reads TGTGCCAGCAGCTTAGGGCCGGGGGGGGCCCAGGAGACCCAGTACTTC. It translates to CASSLGPGGAQETQYF.

The chain links TRBV18 to TRBJ2-5; the D is unclear. The CDR3 has 13 amino acids. The V end was cut by 4 bases, the J end by 2 bases, with 8 bases between. CDR1 and CDR2 from the germline V gene are KGHSH and LQKENI. The CDR3 loop is CASSLSLQETQYF. The CDR3 DNA is TGTGCCAGCTCACTAAGCTTACAAGAGACCCAGTACTTC.

This sequence joins TRBV6-5 and TRBJ2-7; D is perhaps TRBD1 (5 bases). Trimming left V 7 bases short and J 0 bases short, with 10 bases between. The CDR3 contains 13 residues. Looked up from germline, CDR1 is MNHEY and CDR2 is SVGAGI. The CDR3 sequence is CASTSDTSYEQYF. The CDR3 DNA reads as TGTGCCAGCACCTCGGACACCTCCTACGAGCAGTACTTC.

This chain links TRBV27 with TRBJ2-3, with 9 bases identical to TRBD2. V gave up 2 bases and J gave up 6 bases; unmatched junction bases: 15. The CDR3 runs 18 residues. From germline, CDR1 is MNHEY and CDR2 SMNVEV (reference sequence). The CDR3 reads CASSLLAGLSLRGDTQYF. CDR3 in DNA: TGTGCCAGCAGTTTACTAGCGGGGCTCTCCTTGAGGGGGGATACGCAGTATTTT.

The gene calls are TRBV28 and TRBJ2-5; TRBD2 might be the D (5 bases). Deletions cut 6 bases from V and 3 bases from J, with 17 bases between. The length of the CDR3 is 15 residues. The V gene's germline CDR1 is MDHEN and CDR2 SYDVKM. The CDR3 coding sequence is TGTGCCAGCAGCCGCGCCCGGAGCGGAGAAGAGACCCAGTACTTC. Translated: CASSRARSGEETQYF.

The chain employs TRBV9 and TRBJ2-1; D is perhaps TRBD1 (5 bases). V was trimmed by 4 bases and J by 5 bases, leaving 13 bases between them. Germline values: CDR1 SGDLS, CDR2 YYNGEE. CDR3 size: 14 residues. In nucleotides, the CDR3 is TGTGCCAGCAGCCCCTGGACATCCAACAATGAGCAGTTCTTC. Encoded protein: CASSPWTSNNEQFF.

V is TRBV4-1 and J is TRBJ1-3; 11 positions match TRBD1. V was pared by 3 bases and J by 4 bases, with 8 bases of the junction left unmatched. This CDR3 is 17 amino acids long. The germline gives CDR1 MGHRA, CDR2 YSYEKL. CDR3 nucleotides: TGCGCCAGCAGCCATCCTAGGACAGGGGGCTCCGGAAACACCATATATTTT. It codes for CASSHPRTGGSGNTIYF.

The chain employs TRBV3-1 (or the pseudogene TRBV3-2) and TRBJ1-4; unclear D gene. Trimming removed 0 bases at V and 4 bases at J, with 9 bases between. The CDR3 runs 15 residues. The germline CDR1 and CDR2 sequences are LGHDT and YNNKEL (reference sequence). This CDR3 is CASSQDPFLNEKLFF. CDR3 sequence (DNA): TGTGCCAGCAGCCAAGACCCGTTTCTTAATGAAAAACTGTTTTTT.

This clone was detected once. J is TRBJ2-3 and V is TRBV18, with D possibly matching TRBD2 (6 bases). The CDR3 is 16 amino acids. The germline V gene has CDR1 KGHSH and CDR2 LQKENI. Deletions cut 0 bases from V and 5 bases from J, with 15 bases between. The CDR3 sequence: CASSPPRGTQGDTQYF. The CDR3 DNA sequence: TGTGCCAGCTCACCACCGCGGGGCACTCAGGGAGATACGCAGTATTTT.

V and J are TRBV2 and TRBJ2-7; a possible D gene is TRBD1 (6 bases). This CDR3 spans 13 amino acids. Germline lookup yields CDR1 SNHLY and CDR2 FYNNEI. V was clipped by 6 bases and J by 0 bases, with 9 bases between them. The CDR3 nucleotides are TGTGCCAGCAGCGACAGGAGCTCCTACGAGCAGTACTTC. This encodes CASSDRSSYEQYF.

The V gene is TRBV2, the J gene TRBJ2-5; 9 bases map to TRBD2. Germline-derived CDR1 and CDR2 are SNHLY and FYNNEI. Trimming removed 3 bases from V and 4 bases from J; junction bases left unmatched: 3. This CDR3 region has 14 residues. The CDR3 reads CASSEAGGRETQYF. The CDR3, as DNA: TGTGCCAGCAGTGAGGCGGGGGGGCGAGAGACCCAGTACTTC.

The genes are TRBV5-1 and TRBJ2-6, with D tentatively TRBD2 (5 bases). The ends were cut back, 0 bases at V and 0 bases at J, with 7 bases in the middle. CDR1 is SGHRS and CDR2 is YFSETQ in the germline V gene. CDR3 length equals 16 residues. CDR3 loop: CASSLEGGSGANVLTF. The CDR3 DNA reads as TGCGCCAGCAGCTTGGAAGGAGGCTCTGGGGCCAACGTCCTGACTTTC.

This clone was found a few times. This sequence joins TRBV6-6 and TRBJ1-1, with 7 bases matching TRBD1. The CDR3 covers 17 residues. The V gene's germline CDR1 is MNHNY and CDR2 SVGAGI (reference sequence). V trimming: 6 bases; J trimming: 0 bases; junction bases outside the gene matches: 13. The CDR3: CASSRTGVEIVNTEAFF. CDR3 nucleotides: TGTGCCAGCAGCCGAACAGGGGTCGAGATAGTGAACACTGAAGCTTTCTTT.

This chain connects TRBV14 to TRBJ2-5; TRBD2 might be the D (5 bases). The germline V gene encodes CDR1 SGHDN and CDR2 FVKESK. The CDR3 spans 13 residues. The V end was cut by 3 bases, the J end by 6 bases, with 11 bases between. The CDR3 nucleotides read TGTGCCAGCAGCCAGGATAGGAGGCAGACCCAGTACTTC. This translates into CASSQDRRQTQYF.